A single sample is the source of the 19 T cell receptor beta chains below, sequenced in a study of CD8 T cells in ankylosing spondylitis. Whole-study results and caveats: One TCR beta motif, made up of about 8 highly homologous variants, appeared characteristic of ankylosing spondylitis blood.

TCRdb reprocessed the 5' RACE reads via MiXCR and lists one record per CDR3 protein. Here the sample spans 300,000 to 400,000 distinct CDR3 sequences, about 20% being singletons. What these receptors recognize is not known. Sequencing was done on a sample of blood, either unsorted or a sorted T cell fraction (not recorded which). The receptor set was obtained from a male donor with ankylosing spondylitis.

The chain recombines TRBV6-5 with TRBJ2-3, with a possible D match to TRBD2 (5 bases). V was pared by 4 bases and J by 0 bases, with 20 bases between. The V gene's germline CDR1 is MNHEY and CDR2 SVGAGI. The CDR3 is made up of 18 amino acids. For the CDR3, the DNA is TGTGCCAGCAGTTCCCTCGGACCGACTACTGCTAGCACAGATACGCAGTATTTT. As protein: CASSSLGPTTASTDTQYF.

This clonotype turned up a few times. The chain couples TRBV4-3 to TRBJ1-6; 7 positions agree with TRBD1. This CDR3 is built from 15 residues. V lost 0 bases and J lost 9; bases outside the gene matches: 5. Germline loops: CDR1 LGHNA, CDR2 YSLEER. The CDR3 is CASSQDRQGGSPLHF. CDR3 DNA sequence: TGCGCCAGCAGCCAAGACCGACAGGGCGGTTCACCCCTCCACTTT.

A few counts support this clonotype. The chain uses TRBV20-1 and TRBJ2-7; 9 bases are a match to TRBD1. CDR3 length: 15 amino acids. CDR1 and CDR2 (germline): DFQATT, SNEGSKA (reference sequence). V trimming: 6 bases; J trimming: 1 base; junction bases outside the gene matches: 10. For the CDR3, the DNA is TGCAGTGCGTTCATACCGGGACAGGGATCCTACGAGCAGTACTTC. Translating it yields CSAFIPGQGSYEQYF.

The chain recombines TRBV30 with TRBJ1-1; D ambiguous. The V end was cut by 3 bases, the J end by 0 bases, with 14 bases between. The germline V gene has CDR1 GTSNPN and CDR2 SVGIG (reference sequence). The CDR3 length is 15 residues. For the CDR3, the DNA is TGTGCCTGGAGCCCCGAGGGTTTTATGAACACTGAAGCTTTCTTT. Its translation: CAWSPEGFMNTEAFF. Complete variable domain (other parts from reference TRBV30 and TRBJ1-1): SQTIHQWPATLVQPVGSPLSLECTVEGTSNPNLYWYRQAAGRGLQLLFYSVGIGQISSEVPQNLSASRPQDRQFILSSKKLLLSDSGFYLCAWSPEGFMNTEAFFGQGTRLTVV.

The gene calls are TRBV6-2 or TRBV6-3 and TRBJ2-7, with TRBD2 as a possible D gene (6 bases). Germline CDR1 is MNHEY and CDR2 is SVGEGT. V lost 6 bases and J lost 6, with 18 bases in between. CDR3 length equals 14 residues. The CDR3 DNA reads as TGTGCCAGCAGGCCCCCGGGAGCCGTACGCGAGCAGTACTTC. Its translation: CASRPPGAVREQYF.

The chain links TRBV2 to TRBJ2-3, with 7 bases matching TRBD1. Germline CDR1 reads SNHLY; CDR2 reads FYNNEI. Trimming at V came to 7 bases and at J to 2 bases, leaving 12 bases not matched to a gene. The CDR3 runs 16 residues. The CDR3 region has the DNA TGTGCCAGCACCACCAGAACAGGGGCCCCCACAGATACGCAGTATTTT. Translation gives CASTTRTGAPTDTQYF.

This clonotype came up a few times. The chain employs TRBV19 and TRBJ1-2; 10 positions agree with TRBD1. Germline V gives CDR1 LNHDA, CDR2 SQIVND (reference sequence). Trimming at V came to 3 bases and at J to 0 bases, leaving 7 bases not matched to a gene. The CDR3 runs 17 residues. CDR3 in amino acids: CASSIPRTGGTNYGYTF. CDR3 DNA sequence: TGTGCCAGTAGTATTCCCCGGACAGGGGGGACTAACTATGGCTACACCTTC.

The CDR3 DNA reads as TGTGCCAGCAGCTCTCCGGACAGGGCAGAGGGGAAAAACACCGGGGAGCTGTTTTTT. It codes for CASSSPDRAEGKNTGELFF. The chain carries TRBV6-2 or TRBV6-3 and TRBJ2-2, with TRBD1 matching over 8 bases. The CDR3 has 19 amino acids. The junction had 17 bases not matched to a gene; V was cut back by 6 bases and J by 2 bases. Germline V CDR1 and CDR2: MNHEY, SVGEGT.

This clonotype came up a few times. The chain joins TRBV27 to TRBJ2-5; TRBD2 agrees at 13 bases. Trimming took 3 bases from V and 5 from J; bases not matched to a gene: 12. The CDR3 covers 18 residues. Germline-derived CDR1 and CDR2 are MNHEY and SMNVEV (reference sequence). CDR3 nucleotides: TGTGCCAGCAGTTTCACCAGGACTAGCGGGAGACGGGGGGAGACCCAGTACTTC. Protein product: CASSFTRTSGRRGETQYF.

The chain recombines TRBV18 with TRBJ2-7; possibly TRBD1 or TRBD2 for D (7 bases each). Trimming took 3 bases from V and 4 from J, leaving 16 bases between them. This CDR3 has 15 residues. CDR1 and CDR2 from the germline V gene are KGHSH and LQKENI. The CDR3 bases are TGTGCCAGCTCACCCCGGGGAGGGGGCGTGTACGAGCAGTACTTC. This sequence encodes CASSPRGGGVYEQYF. Full variable domain (missing parts from reference TRBV18 and TRBJ2-7): NAGVMQNPRHLVRRRGQEARLRCSPMKGHSHVYWYRQLPEEGLKFMVYLQKENIIDESGMPKERFSAEFPKEGPSILRIQQVVRGDSAAYFCASSPRGGGVYEQYFGPGTRLTVT.

The chain employs TRBV7-9 and TRBJ1-2; no reliable D call. The V end lost 5 bases, the J end lost 1 base, and 8 bases lay between the germline ends. CDR1 is SEHNR and CDR2 is FQNEAQ in the germline V gene (reference sequence). This CDR3 region has 13 residues. The CDR3 DNA reads TGTGCCAGCAGCCCACAGAGTAACTATGGCTACACCTTC. Translation: CASSPQSNYGYTF.

The rearrangement links TRBV6-2 or TRBV6-3 to TRBJ2-1; 8 bases line up with TRBD2. The trim removed 7 bases at V and 9 bases at J, leaving 14 bases unmatched. CDR3 size: 15 residues. Germline values: CDR1 MNHEY, CDR2 SVGEGT. CDR3 protein: CASTTLAGGYREQFF. The CDR3 DNA reads as TGTGCCAGCACTACCCTTGCGGGAGGATATCGTGAGCAGTTCTTC.

This clonotype showed up just once. This chain links TRBV20-1 with TRBJ2-5; TRBD1 aligns across 8 bases. The CDR3 spans 16 residues. Unmatched junction bases numbered 10, after V lost 3 bases and J lost 1 base. From germline, CDR1 is DFQATT and CDR2 SNEGSKA (reference sequence). For the CDR3, the DNA is TGCAGTGCTAGGGATCCGACAGGGGACTTCCAAGAGACCCAGTACTTC. The encoded protein is CSARDPTGDFQETQYF.

This clonotype appeared many times. The chain couples TRBV2 to TRBJ2-1, with unresolved D. Germline V gene sequence: CDR1 SNHLY, CDR2 FYNNEI. V was clipped by 1 base and J by 7 bases, with 14 bases between them. This CDR3 is 15 amino acids long. The CDR3 nucleotides read TGTGCCAGCAGTGAAGGTCTAGTGACCAGTAATGAGCAGTTCTTC. It translates to CASSEGLVTSNEQFF.

This clonotype has just a few counts. The rearrangement links TRBV5-1 to TRBJ2-4, with a tentative D call TRBD2 (5 bases). Trimming took off 0 bases at V and 3 bases at J, with 16 bases between the two ends. CDR3 size: 17 residues. CDR1 SGHRS and CDR2 YFSETQ come from the germline V gene. The CDR3 bases are TGCGCCAGCAGCTTGGTCCCCTTAGCGCCTAGCAAAAACATTCAGTACTTC. Translation: CASSLVPLAPSKNIQYF.

This clonotype appeared a few times. This chain uses TRBV20-1 with TRBJ2-3, with D possibly TRBD1 on 6 matching bases. V gave up 5 bases and J gave up 2 bases, with 8 bases separating them. This CDR3 comprises 12 residues. Germline-derived CDR1 and CDR2 are DFQATT and SNEGSKA (reference sequence). CDR3 sequence reads: CSAGQSTDTQYF. The CDR3 DNA is TGCAGTGCTGGACAGTCCACAGATACGCAGTATTTT.

The chain employs TRBV5-1 and TRBJ2-3; D is uncertain. With 2 bases removed from V and 8 bases from J, the gap between germline ends came to 6 bases. CDR1 is SGHRS, CDR2 YFSETQ, per germline. The CDR3 contains 11 residues. CDR3 in DNA: TGCGCCAGCAGCTTCGACGGTACGCAGTATTTT. It encodes CASSFDGTQYF.

The V call is TRBV12-3 or TRBV12-4, the J call TRBJ2-3; either TRBD1 or TRBD2 may fit D (6 bases each). V lost 2 bases to trimming and J lost 2 bases, with 11 bases between them. The CDR3 consists of 15 residues. CDR3 residues: CASSLRGLPTDTQYF. The CDR3 bases are TGTGCCAGCAGTTTACGGGGGCTCCCCACAGATACGCAGTATTTT.

The chain recombines TRBV6-1 with TRBJ2-3; weak D call: TRBD1 (6 bases). Germline V gene data show CDR1 as MNHNS and CDR2 as SASEGT. The length of the CDR3 is 14 residues. Trimming removed 5 bases from V and 5 bases from J, with 14 bases in between. CDR3 amino acids: CASSRTEGRDTQYF. The CDR3 nucleotides read TGTGCCAGCAGTCGGACAGAGGGGAGAGATACGCAGTATTTT.